What follows are 19 T cell receptor beta chains derived from one specimen sequenced in a study of STAT5B mutations in CD4+ large granular lymphocyte leukemia. The method was immunoSEQ multiplex PCR; TCRdb's version includes in-frame clones alone and lacks a portion of them. The repertoire holds some 34,000 clones, with over 60% as singletons. The sample was CD4+ T cells from blood buffy coats. Source of these receptors: a human donor in good health.

The rearrangement joins TRBV4-1 to TRBJ2-3, with 14 positions matching TRBD2. Germline-derived CDR1 and CDR2 are MGHRA and YSYEKL. Trimming at V came to 2 bases and at J to 7 bases, leaving 5 bases not matched to a gene. The CDR3 has 16 residues. Here the CDR3 DNA reads TGCGCCAGCAGCCAACCGACTAGCGGGAGGGAAAATACGCAGTATTTT. Translated, it gives CASSQPTSGRENTQYF.

The CDR3 sequence: CASSLGYTEAFF. The CDR3 DNA reads TGCGCCAGCAGCTTAGGGTACACTGAAGCTTTCTTT. This chain joins TRBV5-1 and TRBJ1-1; D not resolved. V lost 2 bases to trimming and J lost 3 bases, with 5 bases between them. CDR1 is SGHRS and CDR2 is YFSETQ in the germline V gene. This CDR3 has 12 residues.

The V gene is TRBV28, the J gene TRBJ1-2; a weak D match, TRBD1 (5 bases). The CDR3 sequence is 13 residues long. CDR1 and CDR2 (germline): MDHEN, SYDVKM. Between the trimmed V and J ends, which lost 3 bases and 2 bases, there was a span of 7 bases. The CDR3 DNA is TGTGCCAGCAGTTTCAAGGGGAACTATGGCTACACCTTC. It translates to CASSFKGNYGYTF.

The chain links TRBV5-1 to TRBJ2-1; 10 positions agree with TRBD2. The CDR3 covers 16 residues. Germline loops: CDR1 SGHRS, CDR2 YFSETQ. V trimming: 0 bases; J trimming: 4 bases; junction bases outside the gene matches: 4. For the CDR3, the DNA is TGCGCCAGCAGCTTGGAGTCTAGCGGGGGATACAATGAGCAGTTCTTC. Translating gives CASSLESSGGYNEQFF.

This chain links TRBV11-2 with TRBJ1-4; D possibly corresponds to TRBD1 (6 bases). V lost 5 bases and J 4 bases, leaving 11 bases between the germline ends. This CDR3 region has 14 residues. Germline-derived CDR1 and CDR2 are SGHAT and FQNNGV. The CDR3 loop is CASSRTVFNEKLFF. The CDR3 coding sequence is TGTGCCAGCAGCAGGACAGTTTTTAATGAAAAACTGTTTTTT.

The chain employs TRBV7-2 and TRBJ1-2; D is uncertain. The germline V and J ends were trimmed by 1 base and 4 bases, with 7 bases remaining between them. Germline V gives CDR1 SGHTA, CDR2 FQGNSA. CDR3 length: 13 amino acids. The CDR3 DNA follows: TGTGCCAGCAGCTTAGAGATATCCTATGGCTACACCTTC. Translated: CASSLEISYGYTF.

About this clone: In the same sample, other DNA sequences code for this CDR3. The V and J genes are TRBV7-2 and TRBJ1-5, with D perhaps matching TRBD1 (5 bases). V was cut by 2 bases and J by 5 bases, with 10 bases left in between. This CDR3 region has 14 residues. CDR1 is SGHTA, CDR2 FQGNSA, per germline. CDR3 bases: TGTGCCAGCAGCTTAAGGGGAGGGGATCAGCCCCAGCATTTT. It specifies CASSLRGGDQPQHF.

This chain joins TRBV7-8 and TRBJ2-7; perhaps TRBD1 as D (6 bases). V was pared by 4 bases and J by 3 bases, with 28 bases between. Germline V gene sequence: CDR1 SGHVS, CDR2 FQNEAQ. This CDR3 contains 19 residues. The CDR3 spells CASSWDTGFQREAFYEQYF. The CDR3 region has the DNA TGTGCCAGCAGCTGGGACACGGGGTTCCAACGTGAGGCTTTCTACGAGCAGTACTTC.

The chain links TRBV7-2 to TRBJ1-1; D is undetermined. Trimming took 1 base from V and 4 from J, leaving 13 bases between them. The CDR3 is made up of 15 amino acids. The germline gives CDR1 SGHTA, CDR2 FQGNSA. CDR3 residues: CASSLGPGGGTEAFF. Written as DNA, the CDR3 is TGTGCCAGCAGCTTAGGGCCCGGCGGAGGCACTGAAGCTTTCTTT. The full variable domain, with the rest looked up from reference TRBV7-2 and TRBJ1-1, is GAGVSQSPSNKVTEKGKDVELRCDPISGHTALYWYRQSLGQGLEFLIYFQGNSAPDKSGLPSDRFSAERTGGSVSTLTIQRTQQEDSAVYLCASSLGPGGGTEAFFGQGTRLTVV.

As DNA, the CDR3 is TGTGCCAGCAGCTACGGAGGACAGGGGATCTCTGGAAACACCATATATTTT. Protein: CASSYGGQGISGNTIYF. This chain links TRBV7-2 with TRBJ1-3; TRBD1 aligns across 9 bases. CDR3 size: 17 residues. Looked up from germline, CDR1 is SGHTA and CDR2 is FQGNSA. Trimming took 4 bases from V and 0 from J; bases not matched to a gene: 7. The full variable domain, its missing parts supplied by reference TRBV7-2 and TRBJ1-3, is GAGVSQSPSNKVTEKGKDVELRCDPISGHTALYWYRQSLGQGLEFLIYFQGNSAPDKSGLPSDRFSAERTGGSVSTLTIQRTQQEDSAVYLCASSYGGQGISGNTIYFGEGSWLTVV.

This clone was picked up a small number of times. V usage is TRBV7-2 and J usage is TRBJ1-1; TRBD1 might be the D (6 bases). V lost 4 bases, J lost 4 bases, and 13 bases lay in between. CDR1 and CDR2 (germline): SGHTA, FQGNSA. The CDR3 is 14 residues long. The CDR3 nucleotides are TGTGCCAGCAGCTCTGGCGGAGGGGGCACTGAAGCTTTCTTT. This encodes CASSSGGGGTEAFF. Full variable domain (missing parts from reference TRBV7-2 and TRBJ1-1): GAGVSQSPSNKVTEKGKDVELRCDPISGHTALYWYRQSLGQGLEFLIYFQGNSAPDKSGLPSDRFSAERTGGSVSTLTIQRTQQEDSAVYLCASSSGGGGTEAFFGQGTRLTVV.

The chain couples TRBV5-6 to TRBJ1-4, with 7 bases aligning to TRBD1. J gave up 4 bases and V 4 bases, and 4 bases lay outside the gene matches. CDR3 length: 14 amino acids. Germline V gene lookup returns CDR1 SGHDT and CDR2 YYEEEE. The CDR3: CASSPQGSNEKLFF. CDR3 sequence (DNA): TGTGCCAGCAGCCCACAGGGGAGTAATGAAAAACTGTTTTTT. Full variable domain (remainder filled in from reference TRBV5-6 and TRBJ1-4): DAGVTQSPTHLIKTRGQQVTLRCSPKSGHDTVSWYQQALGQGPQFIFQYYEEEERQRGNFPDRFSGHQFPNYSSELNVNALLLGDSALYLCASSPQGSNEKLFFGSGTQLSVL.

The rearrangement uses TRBV5-5 and TRBJ2-7, with 8 bases matching TRBD2. The CDR3 length is 15 residues. CDR1 SGHKS and CDR2 YYEKEE come from the germline V gene (reference sequence). V shed 6 bases, J shed 2 bases, and the junction held 10 bases outside the gene matches. CDR3: CASNPAGVETYEQYF. CDR3 nucleotides: TGTGCCAGCAACCCAGCGGGAGTAGAAACCTACGAGCAGTACTTC.

The rearrangement links TRBV7-9 to TRBJ1-4; D remains ambiguous. Germline CDR1 reads SEHNR; CDR2 reads FQNEAQ (reference sequence). This CDR3 has 15 amino acids. The germline V and J ends were trimmed by 2 bases and 8 bases, with 15 bases remaining between them. The CDR3 DNA reads TGTGCCAGCAGCTTAAACGGACGGGAAGGAGAAAAACTGTTTTTT. Translated: CASSLNGREGEKLFF. The entire variable domain, with the rest obtained from reference TRBV7-9 and TRBJ1-4, is as follows: DTGVSQNPRHKITKRGQNVTFRCDPISEHNRLYWYRQTLGQGPEFLTYFQNEAQLEKSRLLSDRFSAERPKGSFSTLEIQRTEQGDSAMYLCASSLNGREGEKLFFGSGTQLSVL.

The rearrangement joins TRBV5-4 to TRBJ1-2; the match to TRBD1 covers 9 bases. This CDR3 spans 15 amino acids. The J segment lost 1 base and the V segment lost 4 bases, leaving 5 bases of the junction unmatched. Germline CDR1 reads SGHNT; CDR2 reads YYREEE (reference sequence). The chain's CDR3 is CASSTRDRVNYGYTF. Here the CDR3 DNA reads TGTGCCAGCAGCACTCGGGACAGGGTTAACTATGGCTACACCTTC.

This chain connects TRBV9 to TRBJ1-2; D is possibly TRBD1 (6 bases). Trimming pared 0 bases from V and 6 bases from J, leaving 15 bases between. CDR3 length equals 15 residues. In germline, CDR1 is SGDLS, CDR2 YYNGEE. The CDR3 loop reads CASSVGLAGVHGYTF. The DNA of the CDR3 is TGTGCCAGCAGCGTAGGCTTGGCAGGGGTGCATGGCTACACCTTC. The full variable domain, rest sourced from reference TRBV9 and TRBJ1-2, is DSGVTQTPKHLITATGQRVTLRCSPRSGDLSVYWYQQSLDQGLQFLIQYYNGEERAKGNILERFSAQQFPDLHSELNLSSLELGDSALYFCASSVGLAGVHGYTFGSGTRLTVV.

The rearrangement links TRBV18 to TRBJ2-1, with 9 positions matching TRBD2. After removal of 3 bases from V and 2 bases from J, the junction contained 8 bases not matched to a gene. The CDR3 is 17 amino acids. CDR1 is KGHSH and CDR2 is LQKENI in the germline V gene. The CDR3 spells CASSPKGTSPTYNEQFF. For the CDR3, the DNA is TGTGCCAGCTCACCCAAGGGGACTAGCCCGACCTACAATGAGCAGTTCTTC. The full variable domain, completed using reference TRBV18 and TRBJ2-1, is NAGVMQNPRHLVRRRGQEARLRCSPMKGHSHVYWYRQLPEEGLKFMVYLQKENIIDESGMPKERFSAEFPKEGPSILRIQQVVRGDSAAYFCASSPKGTSPTYNEQFFGPGTRLTVL.

This clone was counted between two and nine times. This chain connects TRBV2 to TRBJ1-1, with D unresolved. Germline CDR1 and CDR2: SNHLY and FYNNEI. The CDR3 runs 14 residues. Between the trimmed V and J ends, which lost 4 bases and 7 bases, there was a span of 16 bases. CDR3 sequence: CASSGSSGWDEAFF. In DNA form, the CDR3 reads TGTGCCAGCAGTGGTAGCTCCGGCTGGGATGAAGCTTTCTTT.

V usage is TRBV27 and J usage is TRBJ1-1; the match to TRBD1 covers 9 bases. The junction had 2 bases not matched to a gene; V was cut back by 3 bases and J by 3 bases. The CDR3 consists of 14 residues. Germline CDR1 MNHEY, CDR2 SMNVEV (reference sequence). The CDR3 protein is CASSLDRGDTEAFF. Here the CDR3 DNA reads TGTGCCAGCAGTTTGGACAGGGGTGACACTGAAGCTTTCTTT.